This T cell receptor (beta chain) was sequenced in a study of blood T cell repertoires in COVID-19. V was trimmed by 2 bases and J by 4 bases, leaving 11 bases between them. The CDR3 consists of 14 residues. The germline CDR1 and CDR2 sequences are LGHDT and YNNKEL (reference sequence). The protocol was immunoSEQ multiplex PCR, while the TCRdb copy is restricted to in-frame clones and leaves out a portion. The repertoire holds about 120,000 clones, with roughly 76% as singletons. Material for sequencing was peripheral blood. This receptor was identified in a human donor in a cohort sampled during active COVID-19. The chain joins TRBV3-1 (or the pseudogene TRBV3-2) to TRBJ2-5; no clear D. In DNA form, the CDR3 reads TGTGCCAGCAGCCAACCGCATACCGGAGAGACCCAGTACTTC. Its protein is CASSQPHTGETQYF.